The clone carrying this T cell receptor beta chain has only a few counts. Its antigen is not identified. TCRdb re-analysed the RT-PCR reads in MiXCR, keeping a single row per CDR3 protein. The repertoire consists of 540,000 or so distinct CDR3 sequences, with 10% to 15% occurring once and the leading ten covering 13%. The data originate from a study of response to subunit inactivated influenza vaccine. V lost 6 bases and J lost 3; bases outside the gene matches: 18. Germline V gene lookup returns CDR1 SGHAT and CDR2 FQNNGV. The CDR3 consists of 18 residues. General observations from the study: It was the authors' suggestion that each seasonal influenza vaccination recruits few new T cells.

The specimen comprised PBMCs from blood, sampled 40 to 50 days after vaccination. This receptor was obtained from a man aged 50 to 60 who received an inactivated influenza vaccine. The V call is TRBV11-2, the J call TRBJ1-2, with 8 bases lining up with TRBD1. For the CDR3, the DNA is TGTGCCAGCAGACAAACGCCGGGACAGGAGTTCTTTTACTATGGCTACACCTTC. Translated: CASRQTPGQEFFYYGYTF.